This T cell receptor (beta chain) is drawn from a study of spatial heterogeneity in lung cancer. TCRdb independently ran MiXCR on the 5' RACE reads; one entry per CDR3 protein. Among about 35,000 distinct CDR3 sequences, approximately 3.1% were seen once, and the ten largest hold about 37%. V shed 1 base and J shed 6 bases, with 14 bases lying between them. Germline CDR1 and CDR2: SGHRS and YFSETQ. The CDR3 totals 15 residues. This clonotype was counted at least ten times. Stated time point: sample taken at primary tumor resection. This material consisted of normal lung tissue next to the tumor, taken at surgery. V and J are TRBV5-1 and TRBJ1-5, with D hard to call. This receptor was taken from a male donor with early-stage non-small cell lung cancer. The CDR3 protein is CASSLSAGLGQPQHF. The CDR3 nucleotides read TGCGCCAGCAGCTTGAGTGCCGGGTTGGGTCAGCCCCAGCATTTT.